The rows below give T cell receptor beta chains drawn from one sample of a study of T-cell reconstitution after alpha-beta-depleted transplantation in children. One entry per CDR3 protein results from TCRdb running MiXCR on the PCR reads. The table records around 370,000 distinct CDR3 sequences, 15% to 20% of them present only once. The source was PBMCs, mostly from graft donor cells, collected 360 days after TCRalphabeta/CD19-depleted stem cell transplant. The receptors derive from a male patient between 2 and 9 years old who had a stem cell transplant for acute lymphoblastic leukemia, so the T cells may come from the graft donor. Each CDR3 is given with its conserved first and last residue. The D gene is left open where the match is weak. Not all rows give a size; the values are once, few, many and, for expanded clones, a class.

>TRBD2|TRBJ2-4|TRBV28|-
CASSSLGLTQNIQYF
TGTGCCAGCAGTTCCCTGGGACTAACCCAAAACATTCAGTACTTC
>TRBD1|TRBJ1-2|TRBV2|-
CASSGRTGSRVSGYTF
TGTGCCAGCAGTGGCCGGACAGGCAGTCGTGTGAGCGGCTACACCTTC
>-|TRBJ2-1|TRBV4-3|-
CASSQDIAGSSYNEQFF
TGCGCCAGCAGCCAAGATATCGCGGGGAGCTCCTACAATGAGCAGTTCTTC
>TRBD2|TRBJ2-3|TRBV4-3|few
CASSQDVGRESTDTQYF
TGCGCCAGCAGCCAAGATGTAGGGCGGGAGAGCACAGATACGCAGTATTTT
>-|TRBJ2-2|TRBV20-1|few
CSARDYNANTGELFF
TGCAGTGCTAGAGATTACAACGCGAACACCGGGGAGCTGTTTTTT
>TRBD1|TRBJ1-6|TRBV4-2|-
CASSRGQGPNSPLHF
TGTGCCAGCAGCCGAGGACAGGGACCCAATTCACCCCTCCACTTT
>-|TRBJ2-3|TRBV12-3/TRBV12-4|-
CASRRTSRQDADTQYF
TGTGCCAGCCGGCGGACGTCGAGGCAGGACGCAGATACGCAGTATTTT
>TRBD2|TRBJ2-3|TRBV27|-
CASSFFGSSGRRDTQYF
TGTGCCAGCAGTTTCTTCGGGAGCAGCGGGAGAAGGGATACGCAGTATTTT
>-|TRBJ2-4|TRBV5-1|-
CASNHGTPKNIQYF
TGCGCCAGCAACCACGGGACACCGAAAAACATTCAGTACTTC
>TRBD2|TRBJ2-1|TRBV20-1|-
CSARDGREGPSYNEQFF
TGCAGTGCTAGAGATGGACGGGAGGGCCCCTCCTACAATGAGCAGTTCTTC
>TRBD2|TRBJ2-1|TRBV7-3|-
CASSKWTSGGHNEQFF
TGTGCCAGCAGCAAATGGACTAGTGGAGGCCACAATGAGCAGTTCTTC